Listed below are T cell receptor beta chains from one sample, sequenced in a study of T cells in Graves' hyperthyroidism and ophthalmopathy. TCRdb analysed the multiplex PCR reads with MiXCR anew, one entry per CDR3 protein. The data contain about 360,000 distinct CDR3 sequences, over 10% of them seen just once; the ten biggest clones take up around 9.2%. Sequences were obtained from blood. Receptors originate from a woman aged 18-29 years with Graves' hyperthyroidism. Both conserved end residues are part of each CDR3. A D gene is named only where the DNA matches it firmly. The size entry is marked missing in some rows and otherwise reads once, few, many or a size class.

CDR3aa: CASSQGGTYEQYF
CDR3nt: TGCGCCAGCAGCCAAGGGGGAACCTACGAGCAGTACTTC
j_gene: TRBJ2-7
abundance: many
len: 13
v_gene: TRBV4-1
d_gene: .

CDR3aa: CASSQDHYSSIAGNTIYF
CDR3nt: TGCGCCAGCAGCCAAGATCACTATTCTTCCATCGCGGGAAACACCATATATTTT
j_gene: TRBJ1-3
abundance: many
len: 18
v_gene: TRBV4-3
d_gene: .

CDR3aa: CASSGGRGSGNTIYF
CDR3nt: TGTGCCAGCAGTGGGGGACGGGGCTCTGGAAACACCATATATTTT
j_gene: TRBJ1-3
abundance: .
len: 15
v_gene: TRBV2
d_gene: .

CDR3aa: CSAPSPGPPRETQYF
CDR3nt: TGCAGTGCTCCCTCTCCGGGACCCCCTAGGGAGACCCAGTACTTC
j_gene: TRBJ2-5
abundance: once
len: 15
v_gene: TRBV20-1
d_gene: .

CDR3aa: CASGLVFPASREETQYF
CDR3nt: TGTGCTAGTGGTTTGGTATTCCCCGCCTCGAGAGAAGAGACCCAGTACTTC
j_gene: TRBJ2-5
abundance: many
len: 17
v_gene: TRBV12-5
d_gene: .

CDR3aa: CASSLGARVDSPLHF
CDR3nt: TGTGCCAGCAGCTTAGGGGCCAGGGTAGATTCACCCCTCCACTTT
j_gene: TRBJ1-6
abundance: .
len: 15
v_gene: TRBV11-2
d_gene: .

CDR3aa: CASSPIGGVNEKLFF
CDR3nt: TGTGCCAGCAGCCCCATCGGTGGAGTAAATGAAAAACTGTTTTTT
j_gene: TRBJ1-4
abundance: .
len: 15
v_gene: TRBV7-9
d_gene: .

CDR3aa: CASSHDQYEQYF
CDR3nt: TGTGCCAGCAGCCACGACCAATACGAGCAGTACTTC
j_gene: TRBJ2-7
abundance: few
len: 12
v_gene: TRBV14
d_gene: .

CDR3aa: CASSRSAGTAAYNEQFF
CDR3nt: TGTGCCAGCAGCAGATCTGCCGGGACAGCTGCCTACAATGAGCAGTTCTTC
j_gene: TRBJ2-1
abundance: many
len: 17
v_gene: TRBV11-2
d_gene: TRBD1

CDR3aa: CASSPDLEPQHF
CDR3nt: TGTGCCAGCAGCCCGGACCTAGAGCCCCAGCATTTT
j_gene: TRBJ1-5
abundance: few
len: 12
v_gene: TRBV7-9
d_gene: .

CDR3aa: CASSFTGGLDGYTF
CDR3nt: TGCGCCAGCAGCTTTACGGGGGGGCTTGATGGCTACACCTTC
j_gene: TRBJ1-2
abundance: once
len: 14
v_gene: TRBV5-1
d_gene: .

CDR3aa: CASSFYATNEKLFF
CDR3nt: TGTGCCAGCAGCTTCTACGCAACTAATGAAAAACTGTTTTTT
j_gene: TRBJ1-4
abundance: .
len: 14
v_gene: TRBV5-6
d_gene: .

CDR3aa: CASGQGPQNTEAFF
CDR3nt: TGTGCCAGCGGACAGGGGCCTCAGAACACTGAAGCTTTCTTT
j_gene: TRBJ1-1
abundance: few
len: 14
v_gene: TRBV19
d_gene: TRBD1

CDR3aa: CAISPGSGSYEQYF
CDR3nt: TGTGCCATCAGTCCCGGGAGCGGGAGTTACGAGCAGTACTTC
j_gene: TRBJ2-7
abundance: few
len: 14
v_gene: TRBV10-3
d_gene: TRBD2

CDR3aa: CAISGVWTGGFDSNQPQHF
CDR3nt: TGTGCCATCAGTGGGGTTTGGACAGGGGGCTTTGATAGCAATCAGCCCCAGCATTTT
j_gene: TRBJ1-5
abundance: many
len: 19
v_gene: TRBV10-3
d_gene: TRBD1

CDR3aa: CSVGGIAGNNEQFF
CDR3nt: TGCAGCGTCGGGGGAATAGCGGGGAACAATGAGCAGTTCTTC
j_gene: TRBJ2-1
abundance: many
len: 14
v_gene: TRBV29-1
d_gene: TRBD2

CDR3aa: CASRGTGAGRELFF
CDR3nt: TGTGCCAGCAGGGGAACGGGCGCGGGTCGGGAGCTGTTTTTT
j_gene: TRBJ2-2
abundance: .
len: 14
v_gene: TRBV5-6
d_gene: .

CDR3aa: CASSLAGFSSMEQFF
CDR3nt: TGTGCCAGCAGTCTAGCGGGATTCTCTTCTATGGAGCAGTTCTTC
j_gene: TRBJ2-1
abundance: .
len: 15
v_gene: TRBV28
d_gene: TRBD2

CDR3aa: CASSTGQRAAYEQFF
CDR3nt: TGTGCCAGTAGTACGGGACAGCGAGCCGCCTACGAGCAGTTCTTC
j_gene: TRBJ2-1
abundance: few
len: 15
v_gene: TRBV19
d_gene: TRBD1

CDR3aa: CASSYGTGEQYF
CDR3nt: TGTGCCAGCAGCTACGGGACAGGGGAGCAGTACTTC
j_gene: TRBJ2-7
abundance: .
len: 12
v_gene: TRBV9
d_gene: TRBD1

CDR3aa: CASSQDPSGGALESETQYF
CDR3nt: TGTGCCAGCAGCCAAGATCCTAGCGGGGGGGCCTTAGAATCCGAGACCCAGTACTTC
j_gene: TRBJ2-5
abundance: .
len: 19
v_gene: TRBV3-1
d_gene: TRBD2

CDR3aa: CATSGLPGNEQFF
CDR3nt: TGTGCCACCAGTGGACTCCCCGGCAATGAGCAGTTCTTC
j_gene: TRBJ2-1
abundance: many
len: 13
v_gene: TRBV15
d_gene: .

CDR3aa: CASSWDMSSYEQYF
CDR3nt: TGTGCCAGCAGTTGGGACATGAGCTCCTACGAGCAGTACTTC
j_gene: TRBJ2-7
abundance: many
len: 14
v_gene: TRBV27
d_gene: .

CDR3aa: CASSEPYTTAAYEQYF
CDR3nt: TGTGCCAGCAGTGAGCCCTACACCACGGCGGCCTACGAGCAGTACTTC
j_gene: TRBJ2-7
abundance: many
len: 16
v_gene: TRBV6-1
d_gene: .

CDR3aa: CATSAHGLAEIESYNEQFF
CDR3nt: TGTGCCACCAGTGCTCACGGGCTAGCTGAGATCGAGTCCTACAATGAGCAGTTCTTC
j_gene: TRBJ2-1
abundance: many
len: 19
v_gene: TRBV24-1
d_gene: .

CDR3aa: CASSLAAGTSGVNEQFF
CDR3nt: TGTGCCAGCAGCTTAGCGGCCGGGACTAGCGGGGTCAATGAGCAGTTCTTC
j_gene: TRBJ2-1
abundance: .
len: 17
v_gene: TRBV7-9
d_gene: TRBD2

CDR3aa: CASSEAGTRGNTIYF
CDR3nt: TGTGCCAGCAGTGAAGCCGGGACAAGAGGAAACACCATATATTTT
j_gene: TRBJ1-3
abundance: few
len: 15
v_gene: TRBV6-1
d_gene: .

CDR3aa: CASSPNSGELFF
CDR3nt: TGTGCCAGCAGTCCCAACTCCGGGGAGCTGTTTTTT
j_gene: TRBJ2-2
abundance: many
len: 12
v_gene: TRBV28
d_gene: .

CDR3aa: CASSSKAGDSSHSNQPQHF
CDR3nt: TGTGCCAGCAGTTCGAAGGCCGGGGACAGCTCCCATAGCAATCAGCCCCAGCATTTT
j_gene: TRBJ1-5
abundance: many
len: 19
v_gene: TRBV28
d_gene: TRBD1

CDR3aa: CASRGLGNQPQHF
CDR3nt: TGTGCCAGTAGAGGGTTGGGCAATCAGCCCCAGCATTTT
j_gene: TRBJ1-5
abundance: many
len: 13
v_gene: TRBV19
d_gene: .

CDR3aa: CSARDWGGTGTDTEAFF
CDR3nt: TGCAGTGCTAGAGATTGGGGGGGGACAGGGACGGACACTGAAGCTTTCTTT
j_gene: TRBJ1-1
abundance: many
len: 17
v_gene: TRBV20-1
d_gene: TRBD1

CDR3aa: CASSAGLAEPFSHNEQYF
CDR3nt: TGTGCCAGCAGCGCGGGACTAGCGGAGCCTTTCTCCCACAATGAGCAGTACTTC
j_gene: TRBJ2-7
abundance: .
len: 18
v_gene: TRBV7-9
d_gene: TRBD2

CDR3aa: CATSDLRSQRAFF
CDR3nt: TGTGCCACCAGTGATTTAAGGAGCCAACGAGCTTTCTTT
j_gene: TRBJ1-1
abundance: many
len: 13
v_gene: TRBV24-1
d_gene: .

CDR3aa: CASSFAGGDGYTF
CDR3nt: TGTGCCAGCAGTTTTGCAGGGGGCGACGGCTACACCTTC
j_gene: TRBJ1-2
abundance: many
len: 13
v_gene: TRBV12-3/TRBV12-4
d_gene: TRBD1

CDR3aa: CASHTGTVNSPLHF
CDR3nt: TGCGCCAGCCATACCGGGACAGTTAATTCACCCCTCCACTTT
j_gene: TRBJ1-6
abundance: few
len: 14
v_gene: TRBV5-1
d_gene: TRBD1

CDR3aa: CAISELSGLEAFF
CDR3nt: TGTGCCATCAGTGAGTTGAGCGGTCTTGAAGCTTTCTTT
j_gene: TRBJ1-1
abundance: many
len: 13
v_gene: TRBV10-3
d_gene: .

CDR3aa: CASSGDRVSIYGYTF
CDR3nt: TGTGCCAGCAGCGGTGACAGGGTATCTATTTATGGCTACACCTTC
j_gene: TRBJ1-2
abundance: many
len: 15
v_gene: TRBV7-9
d_gene: TRBD1

CDR3aa: CASSWSGYSYNEQFF
CDR3nt: TGTGCCAGTAGTTGGTCGGGATACTCCTACAATGAGCAGTTCTTC
j_gene: TRBJ2-1
abundance: .
len: 15
v_gene: TRBV19
d_gene: .

CDR3aa: CASSFAGRTEAFF
CDR3nt: TGTGCCAGCAGTTTCGCAGGGAGGACTGAAGCTTTCTTT
j_gene: TRBJ1-1
abundance: .
len: 13
v_gene: TRBV12-3/TRBV12-4
d_gene: .

CDR3aa: CASSLWTGGERSPLHF
CDR3nt: TGCGCCAGCAGCCTCTGGACAGGGGGTGAAAGATCACCCCTCCACTTT
j_gene: TRBJ1-6
abundance: .
len: 16
v_gene: TRBV5-1
d_gene: TRBD1

CDR3aa: CASSYDRVGTQYF
CDR3nt: TGTGCCAGCAGTTACGACAGGGTCGGGACCCAGTACTTC
j_gene: TRBJ2-5
abundance: many
len: 13
v_gene: TRBV6-2/TRBV6-3
d_gene: TRBD1

CDR3aa: CASTGGAGAWYEQYF
CDR3nt: TGCGCCAGCACCGGTGGGGCGGGGGCATGGTACGAGCAGTACTTC
j_gene: TRBJ2-7
abundance: .
len: 15
v_gene: TRBV10-2
d_gene: .

CDR3aa: CASSLGTVLNTEAFF
CDR3nt: TGTGCCAGCAGCTTAGGGACAGTTCTGAACACTGAAGCTTTCTTT
j_gene: TRBJ1-1
abundance: .
len: 15
v_gene: TRBV7-6
d_gene: .

CDR3aa: CSARKGGGQETQYF
CDR3nt: TGCAGTGCTAGAAAAGGGGGCGGCCAAGAGACCCAGTACTTC
j_gene: TRBJ2-5
abundance: .
len: 14
v_gene: TRBV20-1
d_gene: TRBD1

CDR3aa: CASSPLVPGNTIYF
CDR3nt: TGTGCCAGCAGCCCCCTCGTCCCGGGAAACACCATATATTTT
j_gene: TRBJ1-3
abundance: few
len: 14
v_gene: TRBV6-1
d_gene: .

CDR3aa: CASSLFSTGLEQYF
CDR3nt: TGTGCCAGCAGTTTATTTTCGACGGGGCTCGAGCAGTACTTC
j_gene: TRBJ2-7
abundance: many
len: 14
v_gene: TRBV28
d_gene: .

CDR3aa: CASSGTVVGEQYF
CDR3nt: TGTGCCAGCAGCGGAACGGTGGTAGGGGAGCAGTACTTC
j_gene: TRBJ2-7
abundance: many
len: 13
v_gene: TRBV11-3
d_gene: .

CDR3aa: CASSGAGGPNNQPQHF
CDR3nt: TGTGCCAGCAGTGGCGCAGGGGGACCCAATAATCAGCCCCAGCATTTT
j_gene: TRBJ1-5
abundance: many
len: 16
v_gene: TRBV6-1
d_gene: TRBD1

CDR3aa: CASTRGQGGTDTQYF
CDR3nt: TGTGCCAGCACCCGGGGACAGGGGGGCACAGATACGCAGTATTTT
j_gene: TRBJ2-3
abundance: few
len: 15
v_gene: TRBV7-9
d_gene: TRBD1